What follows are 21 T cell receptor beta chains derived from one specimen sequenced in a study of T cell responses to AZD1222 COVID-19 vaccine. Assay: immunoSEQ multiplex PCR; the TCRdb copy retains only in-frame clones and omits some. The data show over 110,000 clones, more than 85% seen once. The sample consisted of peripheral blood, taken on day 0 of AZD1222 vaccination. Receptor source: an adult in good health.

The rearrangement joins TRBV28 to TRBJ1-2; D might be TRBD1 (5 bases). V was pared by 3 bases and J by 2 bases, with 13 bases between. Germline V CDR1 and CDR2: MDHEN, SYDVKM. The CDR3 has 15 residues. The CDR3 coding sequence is TGTGCCAGCAGTTTTGGGGCAGTCCGAAACTATGGCTACACCTTC. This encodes CASSFGAVRNYGYTF.

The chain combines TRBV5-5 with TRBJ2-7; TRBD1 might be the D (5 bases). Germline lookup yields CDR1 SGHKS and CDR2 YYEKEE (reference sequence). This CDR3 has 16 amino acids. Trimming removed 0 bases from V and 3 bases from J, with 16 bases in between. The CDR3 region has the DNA TGTGCCAGCAGCTTGGTCACCACCCTAAGGGGCTACGAGCAGTACTTC. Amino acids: CASSLVTTLRGYEQYF.

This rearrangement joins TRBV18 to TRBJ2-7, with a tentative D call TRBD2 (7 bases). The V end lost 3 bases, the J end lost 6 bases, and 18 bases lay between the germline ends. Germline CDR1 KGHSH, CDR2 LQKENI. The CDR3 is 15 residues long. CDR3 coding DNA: TGTGCCAGCTCACCCGAGGGGGAGGGCCCGCCCGAGCAGTACTTC. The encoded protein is CASSPEGEGPPEQYF.

CDR3 sequence reads: CASSVVPPGGPPDTQYF. The CDR3, as DNA: TGTGCCAGCAGCGTAGTTCCCCCGGGAGGGCCGCCAGATACGCAGTATTTT. The chain recombines TRBV9 with TRBJ2-3; TRBD2 matches 8 bases. This CDR3 region has 17 residues. V lost 0 bases, J lost 4 bases, and 10 bases stayed unmatched. Per the germline V gene, CDR1 is SGDLS and CDR2 is YYNGEE.

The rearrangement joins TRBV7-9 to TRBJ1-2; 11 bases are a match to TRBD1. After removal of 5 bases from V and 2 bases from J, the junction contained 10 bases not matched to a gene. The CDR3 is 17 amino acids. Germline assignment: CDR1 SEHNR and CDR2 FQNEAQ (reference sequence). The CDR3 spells CASSPGTGGPLNYGYTF. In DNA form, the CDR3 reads TGTGCCAGCAGCCCCGGGACAGGGGGGCCCCTAAACTATGGCTACACCTTC.

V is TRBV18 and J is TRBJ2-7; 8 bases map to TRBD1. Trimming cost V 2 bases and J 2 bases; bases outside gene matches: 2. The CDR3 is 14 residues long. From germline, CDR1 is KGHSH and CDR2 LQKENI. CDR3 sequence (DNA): TGTGCCAGCTCACCAGAGACAGGGGCCTACGAGCAGTACTTC. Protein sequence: CASSPETGAYEQYF.

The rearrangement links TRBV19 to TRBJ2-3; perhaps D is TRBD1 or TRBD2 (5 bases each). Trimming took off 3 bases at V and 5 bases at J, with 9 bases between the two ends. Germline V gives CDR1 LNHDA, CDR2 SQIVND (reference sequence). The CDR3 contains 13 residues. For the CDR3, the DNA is TGTGCCAGTAGTATCAGGGCGGGAGATACGCAGTATTTT. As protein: CASSIRAGDTQYF.

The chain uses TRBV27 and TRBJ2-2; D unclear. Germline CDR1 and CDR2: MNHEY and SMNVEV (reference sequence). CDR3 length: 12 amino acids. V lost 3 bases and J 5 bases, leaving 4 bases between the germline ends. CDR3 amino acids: CASSLITGELFF. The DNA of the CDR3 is TGTGCCAGCAGTTTGATAACCGGGGAGCTGTTTTTT.

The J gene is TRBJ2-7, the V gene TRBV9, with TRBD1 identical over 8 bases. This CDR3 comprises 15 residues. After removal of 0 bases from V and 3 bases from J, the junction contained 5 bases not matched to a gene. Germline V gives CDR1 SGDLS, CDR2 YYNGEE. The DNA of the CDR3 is TGTGCCAGCAGCGTAGCTTCTGGACAGGGCTACGAGCAGTACTTC. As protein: CASSVASGQGYEQYF.

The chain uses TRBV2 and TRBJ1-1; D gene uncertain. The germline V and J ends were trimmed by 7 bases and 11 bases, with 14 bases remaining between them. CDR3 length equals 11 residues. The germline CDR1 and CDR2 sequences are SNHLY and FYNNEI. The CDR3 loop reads CASTTFNAAFF. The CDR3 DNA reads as TGTGCCAGCACGACCTTCAATGCGGCTTTCTTT. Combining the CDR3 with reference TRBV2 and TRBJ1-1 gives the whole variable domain EPEVTQTPSHQVTQMGQEVILRCVPISNHLYFYWYRQILGQKVEFLVSFYNNEISEKSEIFDDQFSVERPDGSNFTLKIRSTKLEDSAMYFCASTTFNAAFFGQGTRLTVV.

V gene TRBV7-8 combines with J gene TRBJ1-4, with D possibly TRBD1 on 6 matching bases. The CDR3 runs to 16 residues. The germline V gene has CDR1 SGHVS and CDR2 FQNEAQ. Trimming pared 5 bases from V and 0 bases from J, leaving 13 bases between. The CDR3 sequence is CASSLRGGTTNEKLFF. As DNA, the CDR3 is TGTGCCAGCAGCCTCAGAGGGGGGACAACTAATGAAAAACTGTTTTTT.

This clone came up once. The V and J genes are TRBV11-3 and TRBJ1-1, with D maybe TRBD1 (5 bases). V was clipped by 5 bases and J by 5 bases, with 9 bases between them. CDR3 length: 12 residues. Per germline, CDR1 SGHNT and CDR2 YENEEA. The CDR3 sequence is CASSRGGTEAFF. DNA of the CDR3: TGTGCCAGCAGCCGGGGGGGGACTGAAGCTTTCTTT. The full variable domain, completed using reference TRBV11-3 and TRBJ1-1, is EAGVVQSPRYKIIEKKQPVAFWCNPISGHNTLYWYLQNLGQGPELLIRYENEEAVDDSQLPKDRFSAERLKGVDSTLKIQPAELGDSAVYLCASSRGGTEAFFGQGTRLTVV.

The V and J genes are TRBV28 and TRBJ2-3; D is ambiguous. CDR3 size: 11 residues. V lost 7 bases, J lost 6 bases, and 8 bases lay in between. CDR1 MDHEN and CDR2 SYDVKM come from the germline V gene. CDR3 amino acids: CASTDIDTQYF. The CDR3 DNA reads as TGTGCCAGCACCGATATTGATACGCAGTATTTT.

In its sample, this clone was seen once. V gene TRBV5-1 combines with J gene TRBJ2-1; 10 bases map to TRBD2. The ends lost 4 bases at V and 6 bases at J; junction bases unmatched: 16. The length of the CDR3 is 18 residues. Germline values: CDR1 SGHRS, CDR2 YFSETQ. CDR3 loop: CASSLPLAGVDAGNEQFF. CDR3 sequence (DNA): TGCGCCAGCAGCCTCCCCCTAGCGGGAGTGGATGCGGGCAATGAGCAGTTCTTC. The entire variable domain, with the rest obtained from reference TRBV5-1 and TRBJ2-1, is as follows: KAGVTQTPRYLIKTRGQQVTLSCSPISGHRSVSWYQQTPGQGLQFLFEYFSETQRNKGNFPGRFSGRQFSNSRSEMNVSTLELGDSALYLCASSLPLAGVDAGNEQFFGPGTRLTVL.

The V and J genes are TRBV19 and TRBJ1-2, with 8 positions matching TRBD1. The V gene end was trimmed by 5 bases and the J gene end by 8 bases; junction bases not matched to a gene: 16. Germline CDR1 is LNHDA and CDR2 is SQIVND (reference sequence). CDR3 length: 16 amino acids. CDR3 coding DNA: TGTGCCAGTAGTCTAAAATCCAGGGGGCGCCGCTGGGGCTACACCTTC. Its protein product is CASSLKSRGRRWGYTF.

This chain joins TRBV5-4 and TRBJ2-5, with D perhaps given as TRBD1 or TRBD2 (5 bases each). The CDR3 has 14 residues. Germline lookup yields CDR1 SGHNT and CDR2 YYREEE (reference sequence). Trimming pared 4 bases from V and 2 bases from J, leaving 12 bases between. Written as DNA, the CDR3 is TGTGCCAGCAGCACGGGGCCGGGGCAAGAGACCCAGTACTTC. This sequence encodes CASSTGPGQETQYF.

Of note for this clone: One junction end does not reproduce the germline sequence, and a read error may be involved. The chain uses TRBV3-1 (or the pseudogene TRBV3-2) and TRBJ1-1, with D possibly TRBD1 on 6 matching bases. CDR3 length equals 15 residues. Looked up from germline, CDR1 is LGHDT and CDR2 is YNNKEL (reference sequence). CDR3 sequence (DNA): TGTGCCAGCAGCCAAAGGGGGGGCCTGAATACTGAAGCTTTCTTT. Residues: CASSQRGGLNTEAFF.

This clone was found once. The CDR3 loop reads CASSQESQNTEAFF. As DNA, the CDR3 is TGCGCCAGCAGCCAAGAATCACAGAACACTGAAGCTTTCTTT. This chain connects TRBV4-1 to TRBJ1-1; D is unclear. This CDR3 comprises 14 residues. Trimming removed 0 bases at V and 1 base at J, with 6 bases between. The germline CDR1 and CDR2 sequences are MGHRA and YSYEKL.

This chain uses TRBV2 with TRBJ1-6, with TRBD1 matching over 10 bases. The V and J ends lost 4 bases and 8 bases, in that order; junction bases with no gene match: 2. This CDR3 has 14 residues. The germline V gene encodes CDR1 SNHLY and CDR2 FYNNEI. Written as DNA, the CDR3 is TGTGCCAGCAGTGTGGACAGGGGGTATTCACCCCTCCACTTT. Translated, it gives CASSVDRGYSPLHF.

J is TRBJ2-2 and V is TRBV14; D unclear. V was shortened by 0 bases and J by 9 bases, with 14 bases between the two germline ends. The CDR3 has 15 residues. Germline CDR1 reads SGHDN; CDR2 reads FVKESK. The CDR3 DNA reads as TGTGCCAGCAGCCAAGATTTGTCGCGGTCTCGGGAGCTGTTTTTT. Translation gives CASSQDLSRSRELFF.

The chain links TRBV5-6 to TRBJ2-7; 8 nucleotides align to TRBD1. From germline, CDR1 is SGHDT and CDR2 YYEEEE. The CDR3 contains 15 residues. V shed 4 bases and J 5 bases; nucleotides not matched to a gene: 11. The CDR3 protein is CASSGTGQGFDEQYF. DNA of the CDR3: TGTGCCAGCAGCGGTACCGGACAGGGTTTCGACGAGCAGTACTTC.